The clone carrying this TCR beta chain has a count of ten or more. This entry belongs to a study of T-cell reconstitution after alpha-beta-depleted transplantation in children. Trimming stripped 1 base from V and 7 bases from J, with 9 bases between. This CDR3 is 14 amino acids long. Germline CDR1 reads SGHRS; CDR2 reads YFSETQ. TCRbeta library construction was performed incorporating unique molecular identifiers. TCRdb used MiXCR to reprocess the PCR reads, holding one entry per CDR3 protein. The table shows about 100,000 distinct CDR3 sequences, with approximately 8% occurring only once. The chain recombines TRBV5-1 with TRBJ1-6; D call uncertain. The sample consisted of PBMCs, taken before TCRalphabeta/CD19-depleted stem cell transplant. The TCR originated in a boy younger than 10 with acute lymphoblastic leukemia, due to receive a stem cell transplant. CDR3 DNA sequence: TGCGCCAGCAGCTTGTTAGGCAGAAATTCACCCCTCCACTTT. Its translation: CASSLLGRNSPLHF.